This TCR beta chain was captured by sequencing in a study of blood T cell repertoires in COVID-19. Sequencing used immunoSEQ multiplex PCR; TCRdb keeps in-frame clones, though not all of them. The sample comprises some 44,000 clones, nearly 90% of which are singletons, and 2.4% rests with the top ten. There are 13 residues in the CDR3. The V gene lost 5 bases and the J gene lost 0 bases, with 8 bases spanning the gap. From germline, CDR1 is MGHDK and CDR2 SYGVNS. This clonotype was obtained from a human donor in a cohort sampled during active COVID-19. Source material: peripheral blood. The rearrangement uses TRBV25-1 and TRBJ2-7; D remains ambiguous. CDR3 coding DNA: TGTGCCAGCAGTCTAGAGTACTCCTACGAGCAGTACTTC. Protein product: CASSLEYSYEQYF.